This T cell receptor (beta chain) came from a study of shared clonotypes between healthy human individuals. Study context: The study enrolled two women and a few men aged 18 to 49.

Measured with immunoSEQ multiplex PCR; TCRdb has only the in-frame clones, and not every one. The top ten hold about 1.2% of the sample, which has about 1,500,000 clones, 95% to 97% seen once. Points on this clone: Its antigen is not identified.

All donors were healthy HIV-negative adults lacking recent acute infections or vaccinations. The study, taken as a whole, reports: The study sampled only blood, and tissue repertoires likely differ. Limited genetic and exposure-history diversity came from having few donors.

The receptor comes from a man aged 30 to 39 in good health. Sequencing was done on a sample of naive CD4+ T cells sorted from blood. The subset here: CD45RA+ positively selected.

The CDR3 nucleotides are TGTGCCAGTAGTATAGGTGGGCGGCCGCTAGGCACAGATACGCAGTATTTT. Translated, it gives CASSIGGRPLGTDTQYF. V is TRBV19 and J is TRBJ2-3; D remains unclear. V was cut by 1 base and J by 1 base, with 15 bases left in between. Germline assignment: CDR1 LNHDA and CDR2 SQIVND (reference sequence). CDR3 length: 17 residues.